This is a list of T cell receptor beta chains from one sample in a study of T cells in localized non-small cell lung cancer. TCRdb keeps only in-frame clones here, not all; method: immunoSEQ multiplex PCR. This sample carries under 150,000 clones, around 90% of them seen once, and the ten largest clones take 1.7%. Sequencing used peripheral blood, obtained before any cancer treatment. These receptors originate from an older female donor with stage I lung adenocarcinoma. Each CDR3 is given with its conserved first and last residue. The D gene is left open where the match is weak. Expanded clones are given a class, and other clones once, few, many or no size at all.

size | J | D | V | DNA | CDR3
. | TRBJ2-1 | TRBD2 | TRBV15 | TGTGCCACCAGCATCGGACTAGCAGAAGGGTACAATGAGCAGTTCTTC | CATSIGLAEGYNEQFF
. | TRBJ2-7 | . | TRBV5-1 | TGCGCCAGCAGCTTAGAACCCCCCTACGAGCAGTACTTC | CASSLEPPYEQYF
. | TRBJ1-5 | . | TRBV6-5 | TGTGCCAGCAGTTACTCGCCACAGAAAAATCAGCCCCAGCATTTT | CASSYSPQKNQPQHF
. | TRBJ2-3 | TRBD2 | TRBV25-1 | TGTGCCAGCATTCGAGCGGGGGCCACAGATACGCAGTATTTT | CASIRAGATDTQYF
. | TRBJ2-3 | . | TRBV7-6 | TGTGCCAGCAGCTCCGGGACACACGGGGATACGCAGTATTTT | CASSSGTHGDTQYF
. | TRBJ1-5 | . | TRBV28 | TGTGCCAGCAGTCAGGGTGGAGCGCTTGGCAATCAGCCCCAGCATTTT | CASSQGGALGNQPQHF
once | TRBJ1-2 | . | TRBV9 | TGTGCCAGCAGCCCACAGTATTTTTCAGGGGCGGTTGGCTACACCTTC | CASSPQYFSGAVGYTF
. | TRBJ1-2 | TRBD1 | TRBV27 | TGTGCCAGCAGACCCGGACAGGGAATGTCTAACTATGGCTACACCTTC | CASRPGQGMSNYGYTF
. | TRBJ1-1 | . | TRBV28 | TGTGCCAGCAGTAACCTGGGACCGATGAACACTGAAGCTTTCTTT | CASSNLGPMNTEAFF
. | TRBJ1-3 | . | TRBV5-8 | TGTGCCAGCAGCTTGGACATCCCTGGAAACACCATATATTTT | CASSLDIPGNTIYF
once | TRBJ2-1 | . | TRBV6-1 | TGTGCCAGCAGTGAAGCCCGCCCGCAGTTCTTC | CASSEARPQFF
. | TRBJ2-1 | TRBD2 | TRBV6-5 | TGTGCCAGCAGCTCCGGGACTAGCAGACACAATGAGCAGTTCTTC | CASSSGTSRHNEQFF
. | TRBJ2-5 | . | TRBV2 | TGTGCCAGCAGTGAAAATCTTGGGGGGGAGACCCAGTACTTC | CASSENLGGETQYF
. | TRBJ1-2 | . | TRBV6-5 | TGTGCCAGCAGTTACTCTAGCGGACCCTATGGCTACACCTTC | CASSYSSGPYGYTF
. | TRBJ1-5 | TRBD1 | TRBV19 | TGTGCCAGTAGTCAGGGACAGAGAAATCAGCCCCAGCATTTT | CASSQGQRNQPQHF
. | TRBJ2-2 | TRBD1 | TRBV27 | TGTGCCAGCAGTCAACAGACAGGGGGAACCGGGGAGCTGTTTTTT | CASSQQTGGTGELFF
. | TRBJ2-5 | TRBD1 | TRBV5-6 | TGTGCCAGCAGCCCGGGACAGGGGGGGAGAGAGACCCAGTACTTC | CASSPGQGGRETQYF
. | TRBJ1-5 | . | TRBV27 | TGTGCCAGGAGGGGTGGGGGGGTGTATCGCAATCAGCCCCAGCATTTT | CARRGGGVYRNQPQHF
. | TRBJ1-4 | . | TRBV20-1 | TGCAGTGCTAGAGGTCCCGAAAAACTGTTTTTT | CSARGPEKLFF
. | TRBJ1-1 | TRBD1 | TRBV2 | TGTGCCAGCAGTGTTACAGGGGCCGCTGAAGCTTTCTTT | CASSVTGAAEAFF
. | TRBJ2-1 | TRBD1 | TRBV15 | TGTGCCACCAGCACGGCCGACAGGGGTTACAATGAGCAGTTCTTC | CATSTADRGYNEQFF
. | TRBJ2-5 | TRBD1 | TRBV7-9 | TGTGCCAGCTTGGCCAGGGGGCGCGAAGGGGAGACCCAGTACTTC | CASLARGREGETQYF
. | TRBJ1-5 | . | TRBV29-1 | TGCAGCGTTCGGGACGGAAGCAATCAGCCCCAGCATTTT | CSVRDGSNQPQHF
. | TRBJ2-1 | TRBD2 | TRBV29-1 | TGCAGCGCCGGGACTAGCGGGGTTGGTGAGCAGTTCTTC | CSAGTSGVGEQFF
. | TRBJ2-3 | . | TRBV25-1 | TGTGCCAGCAGTGAGTGGGCACAAGGGAAAACAGATACGCAGTATTTT | CASSEWAQGKTDTQYF